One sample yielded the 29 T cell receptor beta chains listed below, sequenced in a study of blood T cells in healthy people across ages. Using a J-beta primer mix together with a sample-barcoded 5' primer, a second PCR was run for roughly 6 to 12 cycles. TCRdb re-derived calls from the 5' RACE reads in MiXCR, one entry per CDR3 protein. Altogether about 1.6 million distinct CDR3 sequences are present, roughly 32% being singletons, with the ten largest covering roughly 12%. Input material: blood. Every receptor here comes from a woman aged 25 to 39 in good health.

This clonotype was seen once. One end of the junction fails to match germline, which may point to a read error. The CDR3 nucleotides read TGCGCCAGCGGCCAAGACATCGGGGCCGGTATGGATACGCAGTATTTT. It codes for CASGQDIGAGMDTQYF. V is TRBV4-1 and J is TRBJ2-3; possibly TRBD1 or TRBD2 for D (5 bases each). The germline V gene has CDR1 MGHRA and CDR2 YSYEKL. The CDR3 consists of 16 residues.

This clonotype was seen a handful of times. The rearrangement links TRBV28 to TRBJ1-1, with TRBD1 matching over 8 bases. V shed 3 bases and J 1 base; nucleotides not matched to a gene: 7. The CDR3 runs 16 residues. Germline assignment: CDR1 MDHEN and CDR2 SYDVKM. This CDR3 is CASSFPPGTGNTEAFF. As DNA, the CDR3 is TGTGCCAGCAGTTTCCCCCCCGGGACAGGGAACACTGAAGCTTTCTTT.

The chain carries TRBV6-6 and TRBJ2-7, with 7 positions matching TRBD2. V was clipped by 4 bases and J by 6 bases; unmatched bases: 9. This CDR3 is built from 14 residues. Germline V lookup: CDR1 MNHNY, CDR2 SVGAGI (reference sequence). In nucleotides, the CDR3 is TGTGCCAGCAGTTCCACGGGGGGTCGGAGCGAGCAGTACTTC. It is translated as CASSSTGGRSEQYF.

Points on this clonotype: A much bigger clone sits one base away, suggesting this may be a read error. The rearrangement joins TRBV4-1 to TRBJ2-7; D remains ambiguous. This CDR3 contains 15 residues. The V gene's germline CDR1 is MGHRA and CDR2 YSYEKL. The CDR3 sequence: CASSQDHGTTYVQYF. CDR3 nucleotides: TGCGCCAGCAGCCAAGATCACGGAACTACCTACGTGCAGTACTTC.

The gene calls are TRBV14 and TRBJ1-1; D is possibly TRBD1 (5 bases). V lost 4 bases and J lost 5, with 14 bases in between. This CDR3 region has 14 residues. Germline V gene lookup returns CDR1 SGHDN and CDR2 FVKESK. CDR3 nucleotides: TGTGCCAGCAGCCTAGACAGCTTTAATACTGAAGCTTTCTTT. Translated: CASSLDSFNTEAFF.

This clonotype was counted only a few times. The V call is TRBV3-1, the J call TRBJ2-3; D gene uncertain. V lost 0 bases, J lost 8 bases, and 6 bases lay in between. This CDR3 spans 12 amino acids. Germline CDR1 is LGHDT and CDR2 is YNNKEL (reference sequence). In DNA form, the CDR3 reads TGTGCCAGCAGCCAAGATGTCGGTACGCAGTATTTT. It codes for CASSQDVGTQYF.

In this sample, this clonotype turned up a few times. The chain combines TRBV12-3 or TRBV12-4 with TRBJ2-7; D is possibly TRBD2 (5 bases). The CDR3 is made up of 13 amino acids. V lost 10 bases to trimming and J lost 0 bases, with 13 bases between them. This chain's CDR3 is CANLDGVSYEQYF. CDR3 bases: TGTGCCAACCTCGACGGGGTCTCCTACGAGCAGTACTTC.

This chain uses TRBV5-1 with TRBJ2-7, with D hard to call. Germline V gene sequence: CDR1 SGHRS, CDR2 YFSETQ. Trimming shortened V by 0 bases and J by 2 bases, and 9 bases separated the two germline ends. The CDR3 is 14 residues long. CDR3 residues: CASSLVATAYEQYF. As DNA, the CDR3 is TGCGCCAGCAGCTTGGTGGCCACAGCCTACGAGCAGTACTTC.

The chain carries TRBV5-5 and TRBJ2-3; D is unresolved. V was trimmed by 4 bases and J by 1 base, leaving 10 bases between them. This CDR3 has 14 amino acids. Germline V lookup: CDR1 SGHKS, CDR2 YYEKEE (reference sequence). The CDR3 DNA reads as TGTGCCAGCAGCCCCGACCTACGCACAGATACGCAGTATTTT. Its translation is CASSPDLRTDTQYF.

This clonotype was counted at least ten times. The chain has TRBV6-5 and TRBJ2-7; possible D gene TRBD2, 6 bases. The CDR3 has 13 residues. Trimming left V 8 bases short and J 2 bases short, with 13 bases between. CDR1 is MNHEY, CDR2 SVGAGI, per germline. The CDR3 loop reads CASHGLNAYEQYF. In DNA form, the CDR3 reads TGTGCCAGCCACGGACTAAACGCCTACGAGCAGTACTTC.

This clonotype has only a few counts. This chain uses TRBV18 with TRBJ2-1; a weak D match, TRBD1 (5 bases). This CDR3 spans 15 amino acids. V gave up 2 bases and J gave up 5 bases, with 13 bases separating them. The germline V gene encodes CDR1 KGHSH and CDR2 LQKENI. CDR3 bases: TGTGCCAGCTCACCAGGGGCAGCCGTTAACAATGAGCAGTTCTTC. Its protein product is CASSPGAAVNNEQFF.

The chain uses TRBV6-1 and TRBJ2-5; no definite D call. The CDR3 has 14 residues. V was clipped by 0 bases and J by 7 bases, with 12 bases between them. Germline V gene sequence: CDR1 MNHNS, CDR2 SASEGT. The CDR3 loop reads CASSEADGRGTQYF. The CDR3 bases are TGTGCCAGCAGTGAAGCTGACGGCCGAGGGACCCAGTACTTC.

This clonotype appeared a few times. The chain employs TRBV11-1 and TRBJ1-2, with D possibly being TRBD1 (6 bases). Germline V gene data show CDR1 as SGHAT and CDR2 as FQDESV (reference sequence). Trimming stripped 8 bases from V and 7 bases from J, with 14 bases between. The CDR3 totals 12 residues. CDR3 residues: CASGLQGSGYTF. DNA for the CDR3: TGTGCCAGCGGGCTGCAGGGGTCTGGCTACACCTTC.

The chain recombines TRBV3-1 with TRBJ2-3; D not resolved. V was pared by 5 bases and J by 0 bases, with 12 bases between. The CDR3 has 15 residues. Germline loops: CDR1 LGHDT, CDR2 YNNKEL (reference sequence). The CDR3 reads CASSSRLQSTDTQYF. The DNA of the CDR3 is TGTGCCAGCAGCTCCCGTCTCCAGAGCACAGATACGCAGTATTTT.

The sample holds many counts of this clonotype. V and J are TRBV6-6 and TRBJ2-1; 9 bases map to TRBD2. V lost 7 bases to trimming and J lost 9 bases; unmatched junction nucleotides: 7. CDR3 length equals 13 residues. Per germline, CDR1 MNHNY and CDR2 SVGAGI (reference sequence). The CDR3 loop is CASTLSGSGEQFF. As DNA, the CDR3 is TGTGCCAGCACCCTTAGCGGGAGCGGTGAGCAGTTCTTC.

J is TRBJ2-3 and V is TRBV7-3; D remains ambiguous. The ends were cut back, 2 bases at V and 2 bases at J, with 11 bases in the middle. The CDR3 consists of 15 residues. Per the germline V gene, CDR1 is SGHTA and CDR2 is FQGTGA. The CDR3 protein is CASSLSGTTTDTQYF. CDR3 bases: TGTGCCAGCAGCTTATCAGGCACCACCACAGATACGCAGTATTTT.

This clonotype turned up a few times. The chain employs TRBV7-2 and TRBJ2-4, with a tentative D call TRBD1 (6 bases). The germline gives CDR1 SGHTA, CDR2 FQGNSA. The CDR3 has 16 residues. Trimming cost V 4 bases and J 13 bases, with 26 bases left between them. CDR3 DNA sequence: TGTGCCAGCAGCTCTGGAACAGGGTACGAGGGTGAGGGGCAGTACTTC. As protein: CASSSGTGYEGEGQYF.

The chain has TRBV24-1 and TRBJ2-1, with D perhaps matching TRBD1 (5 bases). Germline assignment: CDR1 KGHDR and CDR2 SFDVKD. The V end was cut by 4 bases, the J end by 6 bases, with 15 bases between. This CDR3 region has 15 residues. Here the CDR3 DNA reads TGTGCCACCAGTGACGGCAGGGTGGTTGTCAATGAGCAGTTCTTC. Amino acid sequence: CATSDGRVVVNEQFF.

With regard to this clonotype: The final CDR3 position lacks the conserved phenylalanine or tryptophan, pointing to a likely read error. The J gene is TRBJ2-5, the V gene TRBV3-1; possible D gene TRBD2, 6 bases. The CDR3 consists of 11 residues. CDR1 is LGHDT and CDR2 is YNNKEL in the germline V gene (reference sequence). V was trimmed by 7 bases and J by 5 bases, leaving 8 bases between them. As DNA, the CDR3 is TGTGCCAGCAACCGGGGGGAGACCCAGTACGTC. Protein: CASNRGETQYV.

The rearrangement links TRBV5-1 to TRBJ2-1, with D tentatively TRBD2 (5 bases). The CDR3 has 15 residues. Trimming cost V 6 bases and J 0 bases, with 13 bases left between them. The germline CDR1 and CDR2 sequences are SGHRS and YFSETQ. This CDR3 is CASMEESSSYNEQFF. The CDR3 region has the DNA TGCGCCAGCATGGAGGAGTCATCCTCCTACAATGAGCAGTTCTTC.

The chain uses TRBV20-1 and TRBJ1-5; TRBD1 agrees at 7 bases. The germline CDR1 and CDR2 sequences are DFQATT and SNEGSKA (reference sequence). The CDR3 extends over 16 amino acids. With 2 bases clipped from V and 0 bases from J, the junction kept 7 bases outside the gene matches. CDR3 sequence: CSARPDRDYSNQPQHF. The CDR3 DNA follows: TGCAGTGCTAGACCAGACAGGGACTATAGCAATCAGCCCCAGCATTTT.

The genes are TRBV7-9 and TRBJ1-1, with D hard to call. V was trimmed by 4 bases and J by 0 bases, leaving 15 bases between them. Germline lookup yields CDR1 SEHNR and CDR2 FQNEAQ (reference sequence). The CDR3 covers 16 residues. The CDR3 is CASSSLILLMNTEAFF. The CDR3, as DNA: TGTGCCAGCAGCTCTCTTATACTATTAATGAACACTGAAGCTTTCTTT.

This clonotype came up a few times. The CDR3 region is CASSLAGLAGVSEQFF. CDR3 DNA sequence: TGTGCCAGCAGCTTAGCGGGTCTAGCGGGGGTATCAGAGCAGTTCTTC. The chain uses TRBV7-7 and TRBJ2-1, with 10 bases matching TRBD2. Germline CDR1 and CDR2: SSHAT and FNYEAQ (reference sequence). The CDR3 contains 16 residues. Unmatched junction bases numbered 9, after V lost 0 bases and J lost 10 bases.

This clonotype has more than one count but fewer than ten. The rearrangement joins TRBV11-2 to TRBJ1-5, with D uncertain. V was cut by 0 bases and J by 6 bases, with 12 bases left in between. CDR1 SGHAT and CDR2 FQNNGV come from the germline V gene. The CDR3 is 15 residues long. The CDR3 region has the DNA TGTGCCAGCAGCTTAGATTCCGGATCTGGTCAGCCCCAGCATTTT. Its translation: CASSLDSGSGQPQHF. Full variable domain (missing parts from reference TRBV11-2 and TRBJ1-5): EAGVAQSPRYKIIEKRQSVAFWCNPISGHATLYWYQQILGQGPKLLIQFQNNGVVDDSQLPKDRFSAERLKGVDSTLKIQPAKLEDSAVYLCASSLDSGSGQPQHFGDGTRLSIL.

DNA for the CDR3: TGCGCCAGCAGCCAAGCGGGACAGGGGTGGGGCTACACCTTC. It yields the protein CASSQAGQGWGYTF. The chain combines TRBV4-1 with TRBJ1-2; 10 positions match TRBD1. This CDR3 contains 14 residues. Germline CDR1 MGHRA, CDR2 YSYEKL. Trimming cost V 1 base and J 8 bases; bases outside gene matches: 4.

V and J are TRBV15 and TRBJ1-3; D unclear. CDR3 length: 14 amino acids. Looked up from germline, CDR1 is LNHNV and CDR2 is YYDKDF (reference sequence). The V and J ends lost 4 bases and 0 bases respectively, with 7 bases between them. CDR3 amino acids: CATSTVSSGNTIYF. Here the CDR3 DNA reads TGTGCCACCAGCACAGTTAGCTCTGGAAACACCATATATTTT.

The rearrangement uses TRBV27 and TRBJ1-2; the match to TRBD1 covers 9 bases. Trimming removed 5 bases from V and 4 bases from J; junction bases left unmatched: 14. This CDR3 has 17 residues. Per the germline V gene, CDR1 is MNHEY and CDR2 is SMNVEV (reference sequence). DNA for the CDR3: TGTGCCAGCAGTCCAGGACAGGGGTGGACCTACCTCTATGGCTACACCTTC. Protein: CASSPGQGWTYLYGYTF.

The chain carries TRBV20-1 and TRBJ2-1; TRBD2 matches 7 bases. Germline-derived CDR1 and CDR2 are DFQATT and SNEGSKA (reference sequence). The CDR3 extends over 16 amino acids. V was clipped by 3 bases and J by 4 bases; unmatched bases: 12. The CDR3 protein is CSASSRTSASYNEQFF. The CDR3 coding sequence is TGCAGTGCTAGTTCTAGAACTAGCGCGAGTTACAATGAGCAGTTCTTC.

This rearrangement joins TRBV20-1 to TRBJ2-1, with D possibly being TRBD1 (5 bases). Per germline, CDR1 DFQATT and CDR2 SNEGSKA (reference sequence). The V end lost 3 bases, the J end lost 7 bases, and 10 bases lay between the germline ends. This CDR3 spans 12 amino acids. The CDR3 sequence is CSARPGWNEQFF. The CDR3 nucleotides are TGCAGTGCTAGGCCAGGGTGGAATGAGCAGTTCTTC.